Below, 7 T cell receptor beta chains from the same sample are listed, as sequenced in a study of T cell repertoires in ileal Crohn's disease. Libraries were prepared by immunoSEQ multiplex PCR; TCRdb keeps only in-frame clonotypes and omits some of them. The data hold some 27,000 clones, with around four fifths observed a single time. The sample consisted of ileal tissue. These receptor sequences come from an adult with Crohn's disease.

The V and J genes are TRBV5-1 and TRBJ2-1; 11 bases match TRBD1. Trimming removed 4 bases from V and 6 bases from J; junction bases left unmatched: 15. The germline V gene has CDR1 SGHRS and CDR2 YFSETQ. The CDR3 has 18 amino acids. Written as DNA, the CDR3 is TGCGCCAGCAGCCGCTTCCAACTTATTGGGACAGGGGGCAATGAGCAGTTCTTC. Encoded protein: CASSRFQLIGTGGNEQFF.

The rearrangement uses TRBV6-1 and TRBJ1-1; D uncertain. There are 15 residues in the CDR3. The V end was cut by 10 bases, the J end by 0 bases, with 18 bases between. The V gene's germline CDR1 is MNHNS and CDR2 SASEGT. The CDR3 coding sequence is TGTGCCACCTGGGAGAGGGCGGCCATGAACACTGAAGCTTTCTTT. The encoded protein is CATWERAAMNTEAFF.

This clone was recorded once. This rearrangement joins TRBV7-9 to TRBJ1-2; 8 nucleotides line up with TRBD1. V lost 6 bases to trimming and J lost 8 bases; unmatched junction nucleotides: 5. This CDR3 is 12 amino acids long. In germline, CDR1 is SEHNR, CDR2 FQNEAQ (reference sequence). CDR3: CASRPGTGGYTF. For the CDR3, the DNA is TGTGCCAGCAGACCCGGGACAGGCGGCTACACCTTC.

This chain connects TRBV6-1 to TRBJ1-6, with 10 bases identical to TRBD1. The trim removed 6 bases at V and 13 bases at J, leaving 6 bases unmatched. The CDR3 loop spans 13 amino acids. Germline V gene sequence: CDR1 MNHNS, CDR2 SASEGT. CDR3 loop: CASSPGTGVPLHF. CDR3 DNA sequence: TGTGCCAGCAGCCCCGGGACAGGGGTCCCCCTCCACTTT.

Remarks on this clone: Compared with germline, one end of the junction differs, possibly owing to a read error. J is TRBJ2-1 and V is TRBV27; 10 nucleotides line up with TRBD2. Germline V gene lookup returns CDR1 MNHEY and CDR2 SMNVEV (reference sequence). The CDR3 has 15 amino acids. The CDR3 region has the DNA TGTGCCAGCAGTAGATCCGGGACTAGCGTAAGTGAGCAATTCTTC. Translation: CASSRSGTSVSEQFF.

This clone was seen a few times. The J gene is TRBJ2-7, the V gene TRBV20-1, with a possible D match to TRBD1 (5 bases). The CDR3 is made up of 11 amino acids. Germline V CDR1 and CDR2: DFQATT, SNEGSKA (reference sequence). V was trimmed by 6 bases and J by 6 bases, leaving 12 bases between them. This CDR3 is CSAAGQGEQYF. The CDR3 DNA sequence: TGCAGTGCCGCCGGTCAGGGCGAGCAGTACTTC.

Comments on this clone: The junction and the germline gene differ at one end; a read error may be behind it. Here the CDR3 reads CASSQGWLNTGELFF. Here the CDR3 DNA reads TGTGCTAGCAGCCAGGGGTGGTTGAACACCGGGGAGCTGTTTTTT. The chain combines TRBV7-7 with TRBJ2-2; a weak D match, TRBD1 (6 bases). CDR1 SSHAT and CDR2 FNYEAQ come from the germline V gene (reference sequence). The CDR3 is made up of 15 amino acids.